Listed below are T cell receptor beta chains from one sample, sequenced in a study of blood T cell repertoires in COVID-19. Produced via immunoSEQ multiplex PCR; TCRdb's table is partial and in-frame only. The data contain 85,000 to 100,000 clones, 85% of them singletons. Specimen: peripheral blood. Every receptor here comes from a man aged 55 to 70 with acute or convalescent COVID-19. CDR3s include the opening cysteine and the closing phenylalanine or tryptophan. A D gene is named only where the DNA matches it firmly. Some rows mark clone size as missing; the rest say once, few, many or name a class of expanded clone.

d_call j_call clone_size v_call cdr3_aa cdr3_nt
TRBD1 TRBJ2-7 . TRBV4-1 CASSPDRGYEQYF TGCGCCAGCAGCCCTGACAGGGGCTACGAGCAGTACTTC
. TRBJ2-2 . TRBV6-5 CASSTTISTGELFF TGTGCCAGCAGTACTACAATAAGCACCGGGGAGCTGTTTTTT
. TRBJ1-1 once TRBV18 CASSPGANTEAFF TGTGCCAGCTCACCAGGGGCGAACACTGAAGCTTTCTTT
TRBD1 TRBJ2-7 . TRBV7-9 CASSSTTGSEQYF TGTGCCAGCAGCTCCACGACAGGGAGCGAGCAGTACTTC
TRBD2 TRBJ2-1 . TRBV2 CASSERTSGSPEQFF TGTGCCAGCAGTGAACGGACTAGCGGGAGCCCTGAGCAGTTCTTC
TRBD2 TRBJ2-3 once TRBV24-1 CATSDPSGSGTDTQYF TGTGCCACCAGTGACCCTAGCGGGAGTGGCACAGATACGCAGTATTTT
. TRBJ1-2 . TRBV5-4 CASSLAMGAGGYTF TGTGCCAGCAGCTTGGCCATGGGGGCAGGTGGCTACACCTTC
. TRBJ1-6 once TRBV30 CALATRRGGLERSPLHF TGTGCCCTCGCAACTCGTCGGGGGGGGCTGGAGCGTTCACCCCTCCACTTT
TRBD1 TRBJ2-1 . TRBV24-1 CATSDQSGTGGNEQFF TGTGCCACCAGTGACCAATCCGGGACAGGGGGCAATGAGCAGTTCTTC
TRBD1 TRBJ1-1 . TRBV9 CASSLAGTGLVNTEAFF TGTGCCAGCAGCTTAGCCGGGACAGGGCTCGTGAACACTGAAGCTTTCTTT
. TRBJ1-5 . TRBV19 CASSITLSSNQPQHF TGTGCCAGTAGTATAACTCTGAGTAGCAATCAGCCCCAGCATTTT
. TRBJ2-7 medium-sized TRBV29-1 CSVESSSSYEQYF TGCAGCGTTGAATCATCCAGCTCCTACGAGCAGTACTTC
TRBD2 TRBJ2-3 . TRBV19 CASSGGLAGAGDTQYF TGTGCCAGTAGTGGGGGACTAGCGGGAGCAGGAGATACGCAGTATTTT
TRBD2 TRBJ2-3 . TRBV10-2 CASSETGGGGDTQYF TGCGCCAGCAGTGAAACGGGAGGGGGTGGAGATACGCAGTATTTT
. TRBJ1-6 . TRBV5-4 CASSLGPSSYNSPLHF TGTGCCAGCAGCTTGGGCCCGAGCTCCTATAATTCACCCCTCCACTTT
TRBD2 TRBJ2-1 . TRBV4-3 CASSQDRASGARFF TGCGCCAGCAGCCAAGATAGGGCTAGCGGGGCAAGGTTCTTC
. TRBJ1-1 few TRBV3-1/TRBV3-2 CASSHTDRNTEAFF TGTGCCAGCAGCCACACGGACAGAAACACTGAAGCTTTCTTT
. TRBJ1-3 . TRBV4-2 CASSPKPGESGNTIYF TGTGCCAGCAGCCCCAAACCCGGGGAGTCTGGAAACACCATATATTTT
TRBD1 TRBJ1-5 . TRBV6-5 CASSLRQGISQPQHF TGTGCCAGCAGCCTCAGACAGGGTATAAGTCAGCCCCAGCATTTT
TRBD1 TRBJ2-2 once TRBV5-4 CASSAAGQGAFGELFF TGTGCCAGCAGCGCCGCAGGACAGGGGGCTTTCGGGGAGCTGTTTTTT
TRBD2 TRBJ2-3 . TRBV30 CAWSVVASGSPDTQYF TGTGCCTGGAGTGTTGTTGCTAGCGGGAGCCCAGATACGCAGTATTTT
. TRBJ2-6 . TRBV7-3 CASSSQDPGFSGANVLTF TGTGCCAGCAGCTCACAGGATCCTGGATTCTCTGGGGCCAACGTCCTGACTTTC
TRBD2 TRBJ2-1 medium-sized TRBV24-1 CATSDTGTSGINEQFF TGTGCCACCAGTGACACCGGGACTAGCGGGATCAATGAGCAGTTCTTC
. TRBJ2-6 . TRBV27 CASRVLGGSGANVLTF TGTGCCAGCAGAGTGCTAGGGGGCTCTGGGGCCAACGTCCTGACTTTC
TRBD2 TRBJ2-7 few TRBV27 CASSAGTSLFEQYF TGTGCCAGCAGCGCCGGGACTAGTCTTTTCGAGCAGTACTTC
. TRBJ2-1 . TRBV30 CAWSVEGEGNEQFF TGTGCCTGGAGTGTGGAGGGAGAGGGCAATGAGCAGTTCTTC
. TRBJ1-2 . TRBV30 CAWSVELYGYTF TGTGCCTGGAGTGTTGAACTCTATGGCTACACCTTC
. TRBJ2-7 . TRBV10-1 CASSESATYEQYF TGCGCCAGCAGTGAGTCGGCCACCTACGAGCAGTACTTC
. TRBJ2-7 . TRBV15 CATSRDWATGYEQYF TGTGCCACCAGCAGAGATTGGGCGACAGGCTACGAGCAGTACTTC
. TRBJ2-7 once TRBV7-9 CASSPGNSYEQYF TGTGCCAGCAGCCCCGGGAACTCCTACGAGCAGTACTTC
TRBD1 TRBJ1-6 . TRBV12-3/TRBV12-4 CASSRQGDSPLHF TGTGCCAGCAGTCGACAGGGAGATTCACCCCTCCACTTT
TRBD2 TRBJ2-1 . TRBV5-1 CASSGSGKSYNEQFF TGCGCCAGCAGCGGGAGCGGGAAATCCTACAATGAGCAGTTCTTC
. TRBJ2-1 . TRBV15 CATSREGQGGRSHNEQFF TGTGCCACCAGCAGAGAAGGACAAGGGGGTCGCTCCCACAATGAGCAGTTCTTC
. TRBJ1-2 . TRBV7-2 CASSFNRPNYGYTF TGTGCCAGCAGCTTTAACAGGCCTAACTATGGCTACACCTTC
. TRBJ1-3 . TRBV3-1/TRBV3-2 CASSQMISGGNTIYF TGTGCCAGCAGCCAGATGATCTCCGGGGGAAACACCATATATTTT
. TRBJ1-2 once TRBV4-1 CASSQTRGNYGYTF TGCGCCAGCAGCCAAACCAGGGGAAACTATGGCTACACCTTC
TRBD2 TRBJ2-4 . TRBV5-1 CASSSSGGLAKNIQYF TGCGCCAGCAGCTCTAGCGGGGGCCTAGCCAAAAACATTCAGTACTTC
TRBD2 TRBJ2-3 . TRBV3-1/TRBV3-2 CASSQDYPSGSADTQYF TGTGCCAGCAGCCAAGATTACCCTAGCGGGAGCGCAGATACGCAGTATTTT
. TRBJ1-4 . TRBV25-1 CASSEYGEGPEKLFF TGTGCCAGCAGTGAATACGGAGAAGGCCCTGAAAAACTGTTTTTT
TRBD2 TRBJ2-5 . TRBV2 CASSEVRLAGDGETQYF TGTGCCAGCAGTGAAGTCCGACTAGCGGGGGACGGGGAGACCCAGTACTTC
TRBD1 TRBJ2-7 . TRBV2 CASRRDRAYEQYF TGTGCCAGCAGAAGGGACAGAGCCTACGAGCAGTACTTC
. TRBJ2-2 . TRBV7-3 CASSLTQQGTGELFF TGTGCCAGCAGCTTAACGCAACAGGGCACCGGGGAGCTGTTTTTT